The 29 T cell receptor beta chains presented below share a single source sample, sequenced in a study of blood T cell repertoires in COVID-19. Profiled with immunoSEQ multiplex PCR; TCRdb holds only in-frame clones, not every one. The table has some 89,000 clones, roughly three quarters seen once; the top ten hold about 10%. Sequenced input: peripheral blood. The source is a man aged 65 to 85 with acute or convalescent COVID-19.

The chain carries TRBV4-2 and TRBJ2-3, with a possible D match to TRBD2 (6 bases). The CDR3 has 16 amino acids. Germline CDR1 and CDR2: LGHNA and YNFKEQ. The germline V and J ends were trimmed by 0 bases and 0 bases, with 10 bases remaining between them. The DNA for the CDR3 is TGTGCCAGCAGCCAAGAGGGTAGCGGCAGCACAGATACGCAGTATTTT. Translation gives CASSQEGSGSTDTQYF.

The chain uses TRBV19 and TRBJ2-1; 9 nucleotides align to TRBD1. Looked up from germline, CDR1 is LNHDA and CDR2 is SQIVND (reference sequence). The ends lost 5 bases at V and 8 bases at J; junction bases unmatched: 10. CDR3 size: 15 residues. The CDR3 protein is CASSPRDRERDEQFF. The CDR3, as DNA: TGTGCCAGTAGTCCCCGGGACAGGGAACGGGATGAGCAGTTCTTC.

The chain employs TRBV7-9 and TRBJ2-5; no firm D call. Trimming left V 3 bases short and J 4 bases short, with 9 bases between. The CDR3 sequence is 13 residues long. CDR1 and CDR2 from the germline V gene are SEHNR and FQNEAQ (reference sequence). The CDR3 loop reads CASSLVRRETQYF. Written as DNA, the CDR3 is TGTGCCAGCAGCTTGGTCCGCAGAGAGACCCAGTACTTC.

The chain has TRBV12-3 or TRBV12-4 and TRBJ1-2, with 9 bases aligning to TRBD1. The J segment lost 7 bases and the V segment lost 5 bases, leaving 5 bases of the junction unmatched. The CDR3 is made up of 13 amino acids. DNA of the CDR3: TGTGCCAGCAGTGCCGGGACAGGGTCTGGCTACACCTTC. This sequence encodes CASSAGTGSGYTF.

V is TRBV7-9 and J is TRBJ1-6; D gene ambiguous. The CDR3 length is 14 residues. V lost 0 bases, J lost 10 bases, and 10 bases lay in between. Germline V gives CDR1 SEHNR, CDR2 FQNEAQ (reference sequence). The CDR3 nucleotides are TGTGCCAGCAGCTTAGCGGGGAGGGAGTCACCCCTCCACTTT. This translates into CASSLAGRESPLHF.

This clone has more than one count but fewer than ten. The chain links TRBV5-5 to TRBJ1-3; perhaps TRBD1 as D (6 bases). Germline V gives CDR1 SGHKS, CDR2 YYEKEE (reference sequence). Trimming removed 4 bases from V and 4 bases from J, with 12 bases in between. The CDR3 is made up of 14 amino acids. The CDR3 nucleotides are TGTGCCAGCAGCCGAGGACAGTCGGGAAACACCATATATTTT. It yields the protein CASSRGQSGNTIYF.

This clone was seen a handful of times. V usage is TRBV2 and J usage is TRBJ2-7, with TRBD1 matching 10 bases. Per germline, CDR1 SNHLY and CDR2 FYNNEI. CDR3 size: 18 residues. V gave up 1 base and J gave up 3 bases; unmatched junction bases: 12. The chain's CDR3 is CASSEGWGQGTQIYEQYF. The CDR3 nucleotides are TGTGCCAGCAGTGAAGGGTGGGGACAGGGGACCCAAATCTACGAGCAGTACTTC.

This chain connects TRBV28 to TRBJ1-1; a possible D gene is TRBD1 (5 bases). V gave up 2 bases and J gave up 5 bases, with 27 bases separating them. The CDR3 extends over 19 amino acids. CDR1 is MDHEN, CDR2 SYDVKM, per germline. CDR3 DNA sequence: TGTGCCAGCAGTTTAGGGAGGTGGGGAGGGGAACGGTGGGTGACTGAAGCTTTCTTT. This codes for CASSLGRWGGERWVTEAFF.

The chain couples TRBV6-6 to TRBJ1-6, with 9 bases fitting TRBD1. This CDR3 has 18 amino acids. Germline CDR1 is MNHNY and CDR2 is SVGAGI (reference sequence). The junction had 13 bases not matched to a gene; V was cut back by 5 bases and J by 5 bases. CDR3 sequence reads: CASSRDRAVPLHNSPLHF. In nucleotides, the CDR3 is TGTGCCAGCAGTCGGGACAGGGCCGTTCCCTTACATAATTCACCCCTCCACTTT.

J is TRBJ2-3 and V is TRBV28, with 8 bases that match TRBD1. The CDR3 covers 14 residues. Unmatched junction bases numbered 2, after V lost 6 bases and J lost 0 bases. Germline V gene sequence: CDR1 MDHEN, CDR2 SYDVKM. CDR3 protein: CASRGTGSTDTQYF. CDR3 bases: TGTGCCAGCAGAGGGACAGGCAGCACAGATACGCAGTATTTT.

V gene TRBV7-9 combines with J gene TRBJ1-2; D is unclear. V was clipped by 0 bases and J by 8 bases, with 13 bases between them. The CDR3 sequence is 14 residues long. Germline V gene data show CDR1 as SEHNR and CDR2 as FQNEAQ (reference sequence). The CDR3 nucleotides read TGTGCCAGCAGCTTAGCGAGCTTAAATCCGGGCTACACCTTC. Encoded protein: CASSLASLNPGYTF.

This clone was recorded a few times. The chain is built from TRBV2 and TRBJ1-2, with a weak D call TRBD1 (6 bases). The CDR3 spans 16 residues. Trimming shortened V by 7 bases and J by 8 bases, and 26 bases separated the two germline ends. The germline V gene has CDR1 SNHLY and CDR2 FYNNEI. The CDR3 DNA is TGTGCCAGCATGGGATTGGCAAGGGGGAAGACTGGGGGCTACACCTTC. It is translated as CASMGLARGKTGGYTF.

V and J are TRBV29-1 and TRBJ1-5, with D maybe TRBD1 (6 bases). The CDR3 covers 13 residues. Germline CDR1 and CDR2: SQVTM and ANQGSEA. V was pared by 7 bases and J by 1 base, with 11 bases between. In DNA, the CDR3 is TGCAGCGCCCTAACAGGGAGCAATCAGCCCCAGCATTTT. Translated, it gives CSALTGSNQPQHF.

The rearrangement uses TRBV2 and TRBJ1-3; D gene ambiguous. Germline CDR1 is SNHLY and CDR2 is FYNNEI. This CDR3 region has 13 residues. Trimming stripped 8 bases from V and 0 bases from J, with 8 bases between. CDR3 in amino acids: CASLYTSGNTIYF. The CDR3 DNA reads TGTGCCAGCCTATATACCTCTGGAAACACCATATATTTT. The full variable domain, with the rest looked up from reference TRBV2 and TRBJ1-3, is EPEVTQTPSHQVTQMGQEVILRCVPISNHLYFYWYRQILGQKVEFLVSFYNNEISEKSEIFDDQFSVERPDGSNFTLKIRSTKLEDSAMYFCASLYTSGNTIYFGEGSWLTVV.

This clone is a singleton in its sample. V and J are TRBV10-3 and TRBJ1-1; D is perhaps TRBD1 (5 bases). Germline loops: CDR1 ENHRY, CDR2 SYGVKD. V was trimmed by 5 bases and J by 2 bases, leaving 9 bases between them. CDR3 length equals 13 residues. CDR3 in amino acids: CAISSGDNTEAFF. Written as DNA, the CDR3 is TGTGCCATCAGTTCGGGGGACAACACTGAAGCTTTCTTT.

The chain combines TRBV7-9 with TRBJ2-1; the match to TRBD2 covers 10 bases. Trimming took 4 bases from V and 6 from J; bases not matched to a gene: 12. This CDR3 region has 17 residues. Germline V gene lookup returns CDR1 SEHNR and CDR2 FQNEAQ (reference sequence). The CDR3 loop is CASSSRIAGGWSNEQFF. The CDR3 nucleotides are TGTGCCAGCAGCTCCCGGATAGCGGGGGGCTGGTCCAATGAGCAGTTCTTC. Full variable domain (remainder filled in from reference TRBV7-9 and TRBJ2-1): DTGVSQNPRHKITKRGQNVTFRCDPISEHNRLYWYRQTLGQGPEFLTYFQNEAQLEKSRLLSDRFSAERPKGSFSTLEIQRTEQGDSAMYLCASSSRIAGGWSNEQFFGPGTRLTVL.

This chain links TRBV10-3 with TRBJ2-2; no clear D gene. The CDR3 length is 11 residues. The V end was cut by 5 bases, the J end by 7 bases, with 5 bases between. CDR1 ENHRY and CDR2 SYGVKD come from the germline V gene. As DNA, the CDR3 is TGTGCCATCAGTCCTAGCGGGGAGCTGTTTTTT. Its translation is CAISPSGELFF.

The genes are TRBV12-3 or TRBV12-4 and TRBJ2-1; maybe TRBD2 (6 bases). Trimming pared 5 bases from V and 14 bases from J, leaving 16 bases between. The CDR3 consists of 12 residues. CDR3 sequence reads: CASSPAGIGKFF. The CDR3 DNA follows: TGTGCCAGCAGTCCGGCGGGGATTGGAAAGTTCTTC.

The gene calls are TRBV6-6 and TRBJ1-1, with D maybe TRBD1 (5 bases). CDR3 length equals 15 residues. CDR1 is MNHNY, CDR2 SVGAGI, per germline (reference sequence). V lost 6 bases and J lost 4, with 18 bases in between. The CDR3 loop is CASSTDGAMGTEAFF. CDR3 nucleotides: TGTGCCAGCAGCACCGATGGGGCGATGGGCACTGAAGCTTTCTTT.

In its sample, this clone was seen many times. V usage is TRBV5-1 and J usage is TRBJ2-7; D unclear. The CDR3 loop spans 13 amino acids. Trimming pared 0 bases from V and 1 base from J, leaving 5 bases between. Germline V gene data show CDR1 as SGHRS and CDR2 as YFSETQ. This chain's CDR3 is CASSLAGSYEQYF. Written as DNA, the CDR3 is TGCGCCAGCAGCTTGGCGGGTTCCTACGAGCAGTACTTC.

The chain has TRBV6-5 and TRBJ1-6; D unresolved. Germline-derived CDR1 and CDR2 are MNHEY and SVGAGI. V was shortened by 0 bases and J by 5 bases, with 5 bases between the two germline ends. CDR3 size: 14 residues. CDR3 DNA: TGTGCCAGCAGTTACTCGGGCAATAATTCACCCCTCCACTTT. Amino acids: CASSYSGNNSPLHF.

The V call is TRBV27, the J call TRBJ2-2; D may be TRBD1 (5 bases). Looked up from germline, CDR1 is MNHEY and CDR2 is SMNVEV (reference sequence). This CDR3 is built from 12 residues. V lost 8 bases and J lost 5, with 9 bases in between. CDR3 in DNA: TGTGCCAGCGGGGCCTTAACCGGGGAGCTGTTTTTT. Translated, it gives CASGALTGELFF.

The chain has TRBV28 and TRBJ2-5; a possible D gene is TRBD2 (7 bases). This CDR3 has 16 amino acids. CDR1 MDHEN and CDR2 SYDVKM come from the germline V gene. Trimming removed 5 bases at V and 2 bases at J, with 18 bases between. CDR3 residues: CASSNRDGGWQETQYF. The CDR3 DNA sequence: TGTGCCAGCAGTAACAGGGACGGGGGGTGGCAAGAGACCCAGTACTTC.

The V and J genes are TRBV10-1 and TRBJ1-5; 8 bases match TRBD1. Germline V gene data show CDR1 as WNHNN and CDR2 as SYGVQD (reference sequence). The CDR3 extends over 14 amino acids. J gave up 6 bases and V 5 bases, and 6 bases lay outside the gene matches. The CDR3 sequence is CASSPGGEGQPQHF. As DNA, the CDR3 is TGCGCCAGCAGTCCAGGGGGCGAAGGTCAGCCCCAGCATTTT.

The V call is TRBV2, the J call TRBJ2-1, with 12 bases lining up with TRBD2. Germline CDR1 reads SNHLY; CDR2 reads FYNNEI. The CDR3 spans 14 residues. V shed 6 bases and J 10 bases; nucleotides not matched to a gene: 7. The CDR3 DNA is TGTGCCAGCAGGAAAGGACTAGCGGGGCGGGAGCAGTTCTTC. Translating it yields CASRKGLAGREQFF.

The V call is TRBV7-9, the J call TRBJ1-1, with 9 bases fitting TRBD1. The CDR3 runs to 16 residues. The V and J ends lost 5 bases and 0 bases, in that order; junction bases with no gene match: 7. Germline V gene sequence: CDR1 SEHNR, CDR2 FQNEAQ (reference sequence). CDR3 nucleotide sequence: TGTGCCAGCAGCCCACAGGGGGCTCTAATGAACACTGAAGCTTTCTTT. The encoded protein is CASSPQGALMNTEAFF.

To note about this clone: Other DNA sequences in the sample encode the same CDR3. The chain recombines TRBV5-1 with TRBJ2-7; D is undetermined. CDR1 and CDR2 (germline): SGHRS, YFSETQ. The V end was cut by 2 bases, the J end by 2 bases, with 8 bases between. This CDR3 comprises 13 residues. The CDR3 region has the DNA TGCGCCAGCAGCTTTGATAGTCCCTACGAGCAGTACTTC. This gives the protein CASSFDSPYEQYF.

DNA for the CDR3: TGTGCCAGCAGTACAGGGAATTCACCCCTCCACTTT. Amino acid sequence: CASSTGNSPLHF. This chain uses TRBV12-3 or TRBV12-4 with TRBJ1-6; D possibly corresponds to TRBD1 (6 bases). The V and J ends lost 5 bases and 7 bases respectively, with 6 bases between them. The CDR3 contains 12 residues.

CDR3 bases: TGTGCCAGCAGCTTGGGGAGCGGGACAGGGGGCACCTACGAGCAGTACTTC. The encoded protein is CASSLGSGTGGTYEQYF. V usage is TRBV5-4 and J usage is TRBJ2-7; TRBD1 matches at 12 bases. This CDR3 spans 17 amino acids. Unmatched junction bases numbered 6, after V lost 0 bases and J lost 2 bases. Per the germline V gene, CDR1 is SGHNT and CDR2 is YYREEE (reference sequence).